This is a list of T cell receptor beta chains from one sample in a study of T cells in localized non-small cell lung cancer. This table comes from immunoSEQ multiplex PCR, and its TCRdb copy is limited to in-frame clones, with some not included. The table includes some 38,000 clones, over 85% detected once. The material sequenced was peripheral blood, taken before any cancer treatment. These receptors originate from a female donor over 55 with stage I lung adenocarcinoma. Each CDR3 is given with its conserved first and last residue. D genes are given only for firm matches. Part of the rows lack a size; the others show once, few, many or a class for expanded clones.

J gene | D gene | V gene | clone size | CDR3 protein | CDR3 DNA
TRBJ1-1 | TRBD1 | TRBV10-3 | . | CAISESGTGRNTEAFF | TGTGCCATCAGTGAGTCCGGGACAGGGAGGAACACTGAAGCTTTCTTT
TRBJ1-2 | TRBD1 | TRBV5-6 | . | CASSIGQGRDYGYTF | TGTGCCAGCAGCATCGGACAGGGTCGAGACTATGGCTACACCTTC
TRBJ2-2 | TRBD1 | TRBV5-4 | . | CASSRGQGLNTGELFF | TGTGCCAGCAGCCGGGGACAGGGATTGAACACCGGGGAGCTGTTTTTT
TRBJ2-3 | TRBD2 | TRBV11-2 | . | CASSQLGGGTDTQYF | TGTGCCAGCAGCCAGTTGGGGGGGGGCACAGATACGCAGTATTTT
TRBJ1-2 | TRBD1 | TRBV19 | . | CASKTGVGGYTF | TGTGCCAGTAAAACAGGGGTGGGTGGCTACACCTTC
TRBJ2-5 | TRBD2 | TRBV7-2 | . | CASSLETSGGTQYF | TGTGCCAGCAGCTTAGAGACTAGCGGTGGGACCCAGTACTTC
TRBJ1-2 | TRBD1 | TRBV2 | . | CASSEGQGYTHGYTF | TGTGCCAGCAGTGAGGGACAGGGTTATACCCATGGCTACACCTTC
TRBJ1-2 | . | TRBV5-6 | few | CASSFYSGRIRNYGYTF | TGTGCCAGCAGCTTTTACTCAGGGAGAATACGCAACTATGGCTACACCTTC
TRBJ2-5 | TRBD2 | TRBV4-1 | . | CASSQVAQRGARQETQYF | TGCGCCAGCAGCCAAGTAGCCCAGCGGGGGGCCCGACAAGAGACCCAGTACTTC
TRBJ1-5 | . | TRBV13 | . | CASSIQGNQPQHF | TGTGCCAGCAGTATCCAAGGCAATCAGCCCCAGCATTTT
TRBJ2-7 | . | TRBV4-1 | . | CASSHPGAVSYEQYF | TGCGCCAGCAGCCACCCCGGGGCAGTCTCCTACGAGCAGTACTTC
TRBJ1-2 | . | TRBV29-1 | . | CSVEDHLAPNYGYTF | TGCAGCGTTGAAGATCACCTGGCCCCAAACTATGGCTACACCTTC
TRBJ1-6 | . | TRBV7-9 | . | CASSLGSSYNSPLHF | TGTGCCAGCAGCTTGGGGAGCTCCTATAATTCACCCCTCCACTTT
TRBJ1-2 | TRBD1 | TRBV7-9 | . | CASSLNPGTAAYGYTF | TGTGCCAGCAGCTTAAATCCTGGGACAGCAGCCTATGGCTACACCTTC
TRBJ1-2 | TRBD1 | TRBV5-1 | once | CASSSPTFDREDGYTF | TGCGCCAGCAGCTCACCTACTTTTGACAGGGAGGATGGCTACACCTTC
TRBJ1-1 | . | TRBV19 | once | CASSIRPQGVTEAFF | TGTGCCAGTAGTATCAGGCCTCAGGGCGTCACTGAAGCTTTCTTT
TRBJ2-2 | . | TRBV19 | . | CASTSQGSAGELFF | TGTGCCAGTACCTCACAGGGTTCGGCCGGGGAGCTGTTTTTT
TRBJ2-1 | TRBD2 | TRBV5-6 | . | CASSLGTSGGKGEQFF | TGTGCCAGCAGCTTGGGGACTAGCGGGGGAAAGGGGGAGCAGTTCTTC
TRBJ1-1 | TRBD1 | TRBV9 | . | CASSVEGTGWGMDTEAFF | TGTGCCAGCAGCGTAGAGGGGACAGGGTGGGGGATGGACACTGAAGCTTTCTTT
TRBJ1-5 | TRBD1 | TRBV15 | . | CATSREDRVQPQHF | TGTGCCACCAGCCGAGAGGACAGGGTTCAGCCCCAGCATTTT
TRBJ1-1 | . | TRBV2 | . | CASSTGLNTEAFF | TGTGCCAGCAGTACTGGACTGAACACTGAAGCTTTCTTT
TRBJ2-5 | . | TRBV5-1 | . | CASSLLPATQETQYF | TGCGCCAGCAGCTTGCTGCCGGCTACACAAGAGACCCAGTACTTC
TRBJ1-5 | TRBD1 | TRBV5-8 | . | CASSQGEGQGWSNQPQHF | TGTGCCAGCAGCCAAGGGGAGGGACAGGGTTGGAGCAATCAGCCCCAGCATTTT
TRBJ1-1 | . | TRBV28 | . | CASAMGQRLEAFF | TGTGCCAGCGCGATGGGGCAGCGCCTTGAAGCTTTCTTT
TRBJ2-5 | . | TRBV11-2 | . | CASSWGETQYF | TGTGCCAGCAGCTGGGGAGAGACCCAGTACTTC
TRBJ2-3 | TRBD2 | TRBV7-2 | once | CASSPGLASDTQYF | TGTGCCAGCAGCCCCGGACTAGCTTCGGATACGCAGTATTTT
TRBJ2-7 | . | TRBV5-6 | . | CASSPDPPYEQYF | TGTGCCAGCAGCCCGGACCCCCCCTACGAGCAGTACTTC
TRBJ2-3 | . | TRBV19 | . | CASSITSGFSTDTQYF | TGTGCCAGTAGTATTACCTCGGGGTTTAGCACAGATACGCAGTATTTT
TRBJ1-2 | . | TRBV4-1 | . | CASSPVEAPNYGYTF | TGCGCCAGCAGCCCAGTGGAGGCCCCTAACTATGGCTACACCTTC
TRBJ2-5 | . | TRBV18 | . | CASSQEKGDQETQYF | TGTGCCAGCTCACAAGAAAAGGGGGATCAAGAGACCCAGTACTTC
TRBJ1-1 | . | TRBV7-9 | few | CASSPRRRSMNTEAFF | TGTGCCAGCAGCCCCCGGAGACGGAGCATGAACACTGAAGCTTTCTTT